The clone carrying this T cell receptor (beta chain) showed up just a few times. Its target is unknown. This CDR3 spans 14 amino acids. J was trimmed by 4 bases and V by 7 bases; bases with no gene match: 5. Germline V gene sequence: CDR1 KGHDR, CDR2 SFDVKD. The time point was: newly diagnosed GD, antithyroid drugs for less than 3 months. Researchers made the TCR library from RNA that was extracted from PBMCs. This entry comes from a study of regulatory T cells in long-lasting Graves disease. General study findings and limits: Persistent disease preferred TRBV28, TRBJ1-2 and TRBJ2-5.

Assembly of TCR beta libraries relied on iRepertoire HTBI primers together with Arm-PCR of CDR3 regions. MiXCR, run by TCRdb on the multiplex PCR reads, gives a single entry per CDR3 protein. The sample holds hundreds of thousands of distinct CDR3 sequences; around 17% are singletons and the top ten take more than 15%. Another study also made use of these data, one on T cells in Graves' hyperthyroidism and ophthalmopathy.

V and J are TRBV24-1 and TRBJ2-1, with 8 positions matching TRBD1. This receptor was identified in a young woman with Graves disease. This specimen consisted of peripheral blood mononuclear cells (PBMCs), obtained at new diagnosis, from a patient treated with antithyroid drugs. The CDR3 loop is CATSRGPFYNEQFF. The CDR3 nucleotides are TGTGCCACCAGCAGGGGGCCCTTTTACAATGAGCAGTTCTTC.